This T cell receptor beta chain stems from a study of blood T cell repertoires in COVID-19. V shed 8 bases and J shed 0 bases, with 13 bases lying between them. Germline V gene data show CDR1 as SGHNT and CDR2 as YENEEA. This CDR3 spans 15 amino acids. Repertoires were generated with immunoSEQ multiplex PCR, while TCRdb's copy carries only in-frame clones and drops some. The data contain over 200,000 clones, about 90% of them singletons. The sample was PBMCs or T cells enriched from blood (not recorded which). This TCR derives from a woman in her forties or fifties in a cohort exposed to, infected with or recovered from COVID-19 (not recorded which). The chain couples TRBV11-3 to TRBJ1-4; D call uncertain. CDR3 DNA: TGTGCCAGCGCCACGAGAGTGGCAACTAATGAAAAACTGTTTTTT. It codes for CASATRVATNEKLFF.